This T cell receptor beta chain originates from a study of blood T cell repertoires in COVID-19. Trimming took 3 bases from V and 4 from J; bases not matched to a gene: 3. The CDR3 sequence is 14 residues long. The germline V gene encodes CDR1 LNHDA and CDR2 SQIVND (reference sequence). Authors' data handling: Cell counts per sample came from amplifying reference gene primers. Measured with immunoSEQ multiplex PCR; TCRdb has only the in-frame clones, and not every one. V, J and clone size derive from that table, while D and trimming were established from the DNA sequence. The data show 130,000 to 150,000 clones, around 83% seen once.

The TCR originated in a woman in her fifties or sixties who had been exposed to COVID-19. The specimen was PBMCs or T cells enriched from blood (not recorded which). This sequence joins TRBV19 and TRBJ1-5; 7 nucleotides align to TRBD1. CDR3 region: CASSMSRGNQPQHF. The CDR3 DNA follows: TGTGCCAGTAGTATGAGCAGGGGGAATCAGCCCCAGCATTTT.